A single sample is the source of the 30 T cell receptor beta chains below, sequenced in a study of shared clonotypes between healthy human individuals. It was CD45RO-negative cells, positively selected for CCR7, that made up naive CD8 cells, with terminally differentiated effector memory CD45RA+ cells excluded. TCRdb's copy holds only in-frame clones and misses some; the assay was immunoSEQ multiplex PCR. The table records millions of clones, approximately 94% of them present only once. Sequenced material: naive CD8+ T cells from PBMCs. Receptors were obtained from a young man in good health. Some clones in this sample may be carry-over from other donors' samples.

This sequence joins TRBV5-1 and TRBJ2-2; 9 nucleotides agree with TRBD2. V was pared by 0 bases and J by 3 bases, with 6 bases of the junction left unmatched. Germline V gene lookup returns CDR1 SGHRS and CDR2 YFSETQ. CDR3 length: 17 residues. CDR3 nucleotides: TGCGCCAGCAGCTTGGCCTTGCGGGAGGGCCACACCGGGGAGCTGTTTTTT. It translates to CASSLALREGHTGELFF.

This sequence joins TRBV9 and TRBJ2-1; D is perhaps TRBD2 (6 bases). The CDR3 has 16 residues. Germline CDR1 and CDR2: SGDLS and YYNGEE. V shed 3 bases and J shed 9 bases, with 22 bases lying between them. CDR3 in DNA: TGTGCCAGCAGCGGGCGGGACGGGAGAAAAGACGGTGAGCAGTTCTTC. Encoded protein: CASSGRDGRKDGEQFF. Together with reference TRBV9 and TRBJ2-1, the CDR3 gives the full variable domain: DSGVTQTPKHLITATGQRVTLRCSPRSGDLSVYWYQQSLDQGLQFLIQYYNGEERAKGNILERFSAQQFPDLHSELNLSSLELGDSALYFCASSGRDGRKDGEQFFGPGTRLTVL.

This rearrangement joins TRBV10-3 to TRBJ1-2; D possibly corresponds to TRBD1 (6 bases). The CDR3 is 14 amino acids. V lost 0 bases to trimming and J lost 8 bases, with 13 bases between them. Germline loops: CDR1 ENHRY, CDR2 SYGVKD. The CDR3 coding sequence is TGTGCCATCAGTGAGTCGCTGGGGGCGCAGGGCTACACCTTC. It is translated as CAISESLGAQGYTF.

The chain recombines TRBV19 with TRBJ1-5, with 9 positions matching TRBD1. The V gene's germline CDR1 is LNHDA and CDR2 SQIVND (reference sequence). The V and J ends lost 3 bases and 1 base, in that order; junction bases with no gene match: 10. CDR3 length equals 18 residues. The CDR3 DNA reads TGTGCCAGTAGTATGCGCGGGACAGGGCCCGAGAGCAATCAGCCCCAGCATTTT. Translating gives CASSMRGTGPESNQPQHF.

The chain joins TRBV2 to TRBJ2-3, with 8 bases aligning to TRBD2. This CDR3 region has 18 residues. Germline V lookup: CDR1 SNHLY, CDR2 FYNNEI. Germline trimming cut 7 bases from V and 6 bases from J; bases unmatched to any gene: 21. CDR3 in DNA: TGTGCCAGCACCAAATGGGGGACTAGTTCCCGCTCGGTGGATACGCAGTATTTT. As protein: CASTKWGTSSRSVDTQYF. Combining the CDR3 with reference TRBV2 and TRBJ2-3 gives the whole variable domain EPEVTQTPSHQVTQMGQEVILRCVPISNHLYFYWYRQILGQKVEFLVSFYNNEISEKSEIFDDQFSVERPDGSNFTLKIRSTKLEDSAMYFCASTKWGTSSRSVDTQYFGPGTRLTVL.

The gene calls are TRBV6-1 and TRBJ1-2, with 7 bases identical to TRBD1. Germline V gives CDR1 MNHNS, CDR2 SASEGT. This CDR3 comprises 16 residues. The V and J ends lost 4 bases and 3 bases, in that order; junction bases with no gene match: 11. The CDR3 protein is CASSGMMTGYDYGYTF. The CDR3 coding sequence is TGTGCCAGCAGTGGGATGATGACAGGGTATGACTATGGCTACACCTTC.

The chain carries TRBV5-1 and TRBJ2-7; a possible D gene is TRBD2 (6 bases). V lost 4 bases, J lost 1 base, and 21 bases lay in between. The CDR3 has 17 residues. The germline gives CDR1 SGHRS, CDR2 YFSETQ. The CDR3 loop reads CASSPFLRGGGSYEQYF. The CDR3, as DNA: TGCGCCAGCAGCCCGTTTTTACGGGGAGGTGGATCCTACGAGCAGTACTTC.

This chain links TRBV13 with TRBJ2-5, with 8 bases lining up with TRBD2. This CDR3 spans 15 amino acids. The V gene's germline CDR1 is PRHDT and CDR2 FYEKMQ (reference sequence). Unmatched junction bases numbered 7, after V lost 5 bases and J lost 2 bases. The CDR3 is CASSQLADSQETQYF. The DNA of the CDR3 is TGTGCCAGCAGCCAACTAGCGGACTCACAAGAGACCCAGTACTTC.

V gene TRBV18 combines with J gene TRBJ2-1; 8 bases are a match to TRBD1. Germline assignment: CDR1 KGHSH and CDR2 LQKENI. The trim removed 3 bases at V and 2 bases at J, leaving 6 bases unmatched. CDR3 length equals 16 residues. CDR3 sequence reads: CASSPETGVAYNEQFF. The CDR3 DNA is TGTGCCAGCTCACCCGAGACAGGGGTCGCCTACAATGAGCAGTTCTTC.

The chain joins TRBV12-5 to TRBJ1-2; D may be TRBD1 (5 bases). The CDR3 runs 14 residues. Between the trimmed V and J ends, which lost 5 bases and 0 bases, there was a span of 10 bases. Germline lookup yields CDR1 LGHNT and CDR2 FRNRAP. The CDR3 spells CASGRDGPNYGYTF. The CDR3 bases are TGTGCTAGTGGTAGGGACGGTCCTAACTATGGCTACACCTTC.

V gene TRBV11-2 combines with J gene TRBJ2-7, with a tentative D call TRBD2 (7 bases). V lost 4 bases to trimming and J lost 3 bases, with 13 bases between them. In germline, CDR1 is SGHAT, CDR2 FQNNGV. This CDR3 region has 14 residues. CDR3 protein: CASSSWRGGYEQYF. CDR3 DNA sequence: TGTGCCAGCAGCTCCTGGAGGGGGGGCTACGAGCAGTACTTC.

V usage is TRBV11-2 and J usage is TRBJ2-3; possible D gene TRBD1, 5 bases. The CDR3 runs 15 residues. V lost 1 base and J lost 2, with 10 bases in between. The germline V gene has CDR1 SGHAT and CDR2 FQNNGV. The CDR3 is CASSLGGVLTDTQYF. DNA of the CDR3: TGTGCCAGCAGCTTAGGGGGCGTCCTCACAGATACGCAGTATTTT.

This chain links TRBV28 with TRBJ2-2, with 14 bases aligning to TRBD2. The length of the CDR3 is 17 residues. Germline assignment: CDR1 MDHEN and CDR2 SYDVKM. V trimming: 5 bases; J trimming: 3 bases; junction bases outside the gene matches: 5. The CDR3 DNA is TGTGCCAGCAGTAGGGGACTAGCGGGAGAGGACACCGGGGAGCTGTTTTTT. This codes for CASSRGLAGEDTGELFF.

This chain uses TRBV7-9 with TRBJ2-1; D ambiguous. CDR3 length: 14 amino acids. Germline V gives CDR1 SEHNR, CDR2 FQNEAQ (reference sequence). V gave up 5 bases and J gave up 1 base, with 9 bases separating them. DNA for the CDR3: TGTGCCAGCAGCGTGGTTCAATCCTACAATGAGCAGTTCTTC. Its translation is CASSVVQSYNEQFF.

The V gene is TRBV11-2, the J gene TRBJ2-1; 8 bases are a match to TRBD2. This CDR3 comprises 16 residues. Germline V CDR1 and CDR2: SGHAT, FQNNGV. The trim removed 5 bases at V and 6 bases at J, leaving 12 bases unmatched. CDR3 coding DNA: TGTGCCAGCAGCCGGGGGGTAGCGGGGAGATTCAATGAGCAGTTCTTC. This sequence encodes CASSRGVAGRFNEQFF.

Here the CDR3 reads CSVGGVWGYNEQFF. The DNA for the CDR3 is TGCAGCGTTGGGGGGGTCTGGGGCTACAATGAGCAGTTCTTC. V gene TRBV29-1 combines with J gene TRBJ2-1; D is possibly TRBD2 (6 bases). V dropped 4 bases and J dropped 3 bases, with 13 bases sitting between them. CDR3 size: 14 residues. CDR1 is SQVTM, CDR2 ANQGSEA, per germline.

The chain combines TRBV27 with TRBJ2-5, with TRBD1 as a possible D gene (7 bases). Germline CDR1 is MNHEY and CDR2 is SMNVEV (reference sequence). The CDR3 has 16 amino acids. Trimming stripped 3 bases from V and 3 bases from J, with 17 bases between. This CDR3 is CASSLVGRGVKETQYF. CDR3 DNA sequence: TGTGCCAGCAGTTTGGTTGGCAGGGGGGTAAAAGAGACCCAGTACTTC.

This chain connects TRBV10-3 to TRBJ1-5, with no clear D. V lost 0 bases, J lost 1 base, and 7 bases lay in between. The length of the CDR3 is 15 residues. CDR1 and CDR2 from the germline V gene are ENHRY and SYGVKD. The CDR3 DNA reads TGTGCCATCAGTGAGTCAGGGTTGAGCAATCAGCCCCAGCATTTT. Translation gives CAISESGLSNQPQHF.

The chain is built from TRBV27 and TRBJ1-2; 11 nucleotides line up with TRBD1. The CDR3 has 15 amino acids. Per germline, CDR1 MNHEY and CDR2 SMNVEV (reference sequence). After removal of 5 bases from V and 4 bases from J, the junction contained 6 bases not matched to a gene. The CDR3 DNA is TGTGCCAGCAGTCCGCGGACAGGGGGCACCTATGGCTACACCTTC. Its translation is CASSPRTGGTYGYTF.

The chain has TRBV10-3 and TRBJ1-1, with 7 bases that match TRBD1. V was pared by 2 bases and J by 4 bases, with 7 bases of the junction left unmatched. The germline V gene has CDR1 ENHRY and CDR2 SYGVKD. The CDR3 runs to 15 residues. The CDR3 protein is CAISEPAAGGTEAFF. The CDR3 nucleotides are TGTGCCATCAGTGAGCCAGCCGCAGGGGGCACTGAAGCTTTCTTT.

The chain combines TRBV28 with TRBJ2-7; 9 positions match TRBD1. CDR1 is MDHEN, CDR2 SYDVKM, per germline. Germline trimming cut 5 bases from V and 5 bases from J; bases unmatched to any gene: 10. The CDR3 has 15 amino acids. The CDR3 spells CASSVPGTGRDEQYF. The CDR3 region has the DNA TGTGCCAGCAGTGTTCCCGGGACAGGGAGAGACGAGCAGTACTTC.

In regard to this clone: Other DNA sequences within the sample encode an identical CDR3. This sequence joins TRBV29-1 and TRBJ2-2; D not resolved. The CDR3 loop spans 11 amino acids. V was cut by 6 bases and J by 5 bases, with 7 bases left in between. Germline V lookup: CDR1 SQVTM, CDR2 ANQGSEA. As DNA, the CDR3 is TGCAGCGTCCTCATTACCGGGGAGCTGTTTTTT. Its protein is CSVLITGELFF.

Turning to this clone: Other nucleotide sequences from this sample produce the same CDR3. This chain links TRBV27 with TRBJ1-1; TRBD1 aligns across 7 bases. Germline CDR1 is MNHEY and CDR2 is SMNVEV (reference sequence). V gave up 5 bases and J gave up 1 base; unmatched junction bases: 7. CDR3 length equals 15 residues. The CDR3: CASSPPGGTNTEAFF. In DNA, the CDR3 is TGTGCCAGCAGTCCCCCAGGGGGTACGAACACTGAAGCTTTCTTT.

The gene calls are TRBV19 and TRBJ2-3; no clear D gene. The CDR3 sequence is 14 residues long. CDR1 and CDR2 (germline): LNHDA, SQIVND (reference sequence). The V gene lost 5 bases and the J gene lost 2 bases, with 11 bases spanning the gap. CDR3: CASSLYSATDTQYF. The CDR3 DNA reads TGTGCCAGTAGTCTCTATTCTGCCACAGATACGCAGTATTTT.

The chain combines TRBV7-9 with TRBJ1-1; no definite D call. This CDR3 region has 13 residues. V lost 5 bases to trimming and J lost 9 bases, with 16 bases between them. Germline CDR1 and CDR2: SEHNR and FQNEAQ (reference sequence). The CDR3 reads CASSNGEDLQAFF. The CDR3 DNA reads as TGTGCCAGCAGCAATGGGGAGGACCTTCAAGCTTTCTTT.

The CDR3 reads CASSQEAGRRGETQYF. Here the CDR3 DNA reads TGTGCCAGCAGTCAAGAGGCCGGCCGCCGGGGAGAGACCCAGTACTTC. This chain joins TRBV21-1 and TRBJ2-5; the table's D call TRBD2 went unverified against the DNA. TRBV21-1 is described as a pseudogene. The CDR3 covers 16 residues.

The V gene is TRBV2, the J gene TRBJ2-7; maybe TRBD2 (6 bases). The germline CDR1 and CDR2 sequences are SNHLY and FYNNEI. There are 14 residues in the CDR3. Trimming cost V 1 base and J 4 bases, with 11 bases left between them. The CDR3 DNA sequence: TGTGCCAGCAGTGAAGGCCATGGGGGGTACGAGCAGTACTTC. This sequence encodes CASSEGHGGYEQYF.

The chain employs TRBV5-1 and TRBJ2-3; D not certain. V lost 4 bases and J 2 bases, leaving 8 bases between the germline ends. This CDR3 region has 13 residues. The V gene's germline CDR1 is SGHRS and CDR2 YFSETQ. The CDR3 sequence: CASSPGNTDTQYF. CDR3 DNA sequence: TGCGCCAGCAGCCCTGGGAACACAGATACGCAGTATTTT.

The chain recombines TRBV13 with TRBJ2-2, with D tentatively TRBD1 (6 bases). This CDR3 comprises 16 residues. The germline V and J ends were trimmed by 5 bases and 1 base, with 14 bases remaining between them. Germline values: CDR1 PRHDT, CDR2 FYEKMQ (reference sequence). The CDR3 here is CASSRRQVLNTGELFF. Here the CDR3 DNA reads TGTGCCAGCAGCCGAAGACAGGTTTTGAACACCGGGGAGCTGTTTTTT.

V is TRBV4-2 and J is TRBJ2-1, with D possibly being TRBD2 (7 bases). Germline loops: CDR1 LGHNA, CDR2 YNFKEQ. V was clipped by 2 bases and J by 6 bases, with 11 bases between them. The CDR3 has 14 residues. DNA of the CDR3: TGTGCCAGCAGCCAACCCCGGGGGGCCAATGAGCAGTTCTTC. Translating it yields CASSQPRGANEQFF.